These 21 T cell receptor beta chains originate from one sample sequenced in a study of PD-1 blockade in classical Hodgkin lymphoma. This sample's time point: cycle 4 day 1 (C4D1), after less than seven weeks of nivolumab. Every single patient, without exception, relapsed after autologous stem cell transplantation, and brentuximab vedotin exposure varied. Sequencing was performed with immunoSEQ multiplex PCR; in TCRdb, only in-frame clones are kept and a portion is missing. Among roughly 60,000 clones listed, 90% to 95% were seen once. The sequencing here drew on peripheral blood mononuclear cells (PBMCs), taken before the fourth cycle of nivolumab. All receptors come from a human donor with classical Hodgkin lymphoma.

A single count supports this clone. This chain links TRBV5-4 with TRBJ1-5, with TRBD1 matching over 7 bases. In germline, CDR1 is SGHNT, CDR2 YYREEE (reference sequence). The CDR3 consists of 15 residues. Unmatched junction bases numbered 3, after V lost 0 bases and J lost 3 bases. CDR3 bases: TGTGCCAGCAGCTTGGGGGGACAGCCCAATCAGCCCCAGCATTTT. Translation: CASSLGGQPNQPQHF.

The DNA of the CDR3 is TGTGCCAGCAGCGAACAGGGGTACGAGACCCAGTACTTC. This translates into CASSEQGYETQYF. The V gene is TRBV11-2, the J gene TRBJ2-5, with 7 bases aligning to TRBD1. The V segment lost 5 bases and the J segment 5 bases; nucleotides outside the gene matches: 5. This CDR3 is 13 amino acids long. Germline V gene data show CDR1 as SGHAT and CDR2 as FQNNGV.

A single count supports this clone. The rearrangement links TRBV7-8 to TRBJ2-1; D is perhaps TRBD2 (5 bases). Germline V CDR1 and CDR2: SGHVS, FQNEAQ. V lost 1 base to trimming and J lost 8 bases, with 9 bases between them. The CDR3 consists of 13 residues. The CDR3 is CASSLELVYEQFF. DNA for the CDR3: TGTGCCAGCAGCTTAGAACTAGTCTATGAGCAGTTCTTC. The full variable domain, its missing parts supplied by reference TRBV7-8 and TRBJ2-1, is GAGVSQSPRYKVAKRGQDVALRCDPISGHVSLFWYQQALGQGPEFLTYFQNEAQLDKSGLPSDRFFAERPEGSVSTLKIQRTQQEDSAVYLCASSLELVYEQFFGPGTRLTVL.

A note on this clone: A junction end diverges from the germline sequence, so it may reflect a read error. The sample contains more than one DNA sequence encoding this CDR3. The rearrangement links TRBV28 to TRBJ1-2; 9 bases are shared with TRBD1. The length of the CDR3 is 17 residues. The germline V gene encodes CDR1 MDHEN and CDR2 SYDVKM. The CDR3 here is CASSPYRPGTGNYGYTF. CDR3 nucleotide sequence: TGCGCCAGCAGTCCTTACAGGCCCGGGACAGGGAACTATGGCTACACCTTC.

The gene calls are TRBV2 and TRBJ1-1; D is undetermined. Germline assignment: CDR1 SNHLY and CDR2 FYNNEI. CDR3 length: 11 amino acids. The V gene lost 9 bases and the J gene lost 2 bases, with 7 bases spanning the gap. CDR3 loop: CARDGNTEAFF. CDR3 DNA: TGTGCCAGAGACGGTAACACTGAAGCTTTCTTT.

This chain connects TRBV12-5 to TRBJ2-1; D is ambiguous. This CDR3 is 15 amino acids long. Deletions cut 5 bases from V and 9 bases from J, with 20 bases between. Germline values: CDR1 LGHNT, CDR2 FRNRAP. The CDR3 region is CASGLNSGSFREQFF. The DNA for the CDR3 is TGTGCTAGTGGTCTCAATTCCGGGTCCTTCCGTGAGCAGTTCTTC.

V and J are TRBV6-1 and TRBJ1-5, with 7 bases identical to TRBD1. CDR3 length: 16 residues. Germline assignment: CDR1 MNHNS and CDR2 SASEGT. The V segment lost 2 bases and the J segment 0 bases; nucleotides outside the gene matches: 4. In DNA, the CDR3 is TGTGCCAGCAGTGAACAGACAGGGTATAGCAATCAGCCCCAGCATTTT. Translating gives CASSEQTGYSNQPQHF.

The count of this clone is one. The rearrangement joins TRBV2 to TRBJ1-5, with D hard to call. V dropped 6 bases and J dropped 3 bases, with 6 bases sitting between them. The CDR3 loop spans 12 amino acids. The germline V gene has CDR1 SNHLY and CDR2 FYNNEI. The CDR3 sequence is CASRDDNQPQHF. DNA of the CDR3: TGTGCCAGCAGGGATGACAATCAGCCCCAGCATTTT.

This clone appeared a single time. The chain uses TRBV11-2 and TRBJ1-2; 7 bases agree with TRBD1. This CDR3 region has 15 residues. The ends lost 8 bases at V and 6 bases at J; junction bases unmatched: 15. The germline gives CDR1 SGHAT, CDR2 FQNNGV. The DNA for the CDR3 is TGTGCCAGCGGCCCGACCGGGACAGAGCCTAATGGCTACACCTTC. Translating gives CASGPTGTEPNGYTF.

The chain links TRBV11-2 to TRBJ2-7, with D perhaps TRBD1 or TRBD2 (6 bases each). Germline values: CDR1 SGHAT, CDR2 FQNNGV. V lost 6 bases and J lost 3, with 18 bases in between. The CDR3 runs to 15 residues. The CDR3 DNA reads as TGTGCCAGCAGTCGGACCGACGGGGGCGGCTACGAGCAGTACTTC. This gives the protein CASSRTDGGGYEQYF.

The genes are TRBV7-3 and TRBJ2-1; 11 positions agree with TRBD2. Trimming at V came to 5 bases and at J to 9 bases, leaving 3 bases not matched to a gene. The CDR3 runs 13 residues. The germline V gene has CDR1 SGHTA and CDR2 FQGTGA. Written as DNA, the CDR3 is TGTGCCAGCAGCCGTACTAGCGGGGGTGAGCAGTTCTTC. It encodes CASSRTSGGEQFF.

The J gene is TRBJ2-1, the V gene TRBV5-1; weak D call: TRBD2 (6 bases). Germline values: CDR1 SGHRS, CDR2 YFSETQ. The CDR3 spans 13 residues. V lost 0 bases and J 10 bases, leaving 11 bases between the germline ends. CDR3 sequence (DNA): TGCGCCAGCAGCTTGGGGCTAGCGTCCGAGCAGTTCTTC. Protein: CASSLGLASEQFF. Drawing the rest from reference TRBV5-1 and TRBJ2-1, the complete variable domain is KAGVTQTPRYLIKTRGQQVTLSCSPISGHRSVSWYQQTPGQGLQFLFEYFSETQRNKGNFPGRFSGRQFSNSRSEMNVSTLELGDSALYLCASSLGLASEQFFGPGTRLTVL.

The chain links TRBV29-1 to TRBJ2-1; D uncertain. CDR1 and CDR2 from the germline V gene are SQVTM and ANQGSEA. V dropped 4 bases and J dropped 5 bases, with 3 bases sitting between them. CDR3 length equals 10 residues. This CDR3 reads CSVADNEQFF. The CDR3 region has the DNA TGCAGCGTTGCGGACAATGAGCAGTTCTTC.

V gene TRBV11-3 combines with J gene TRBJ2-5, with D perhaps TRBD1 (6 bases). The CDR3 sequence is 13 residues long. From germline, CDR1 is SGHNT and CDR2 YENEEA. Trimming removed 5 bases at V and 0 bases at J, with 7 bases between. The CDR3 reads CASSGTHQETQYF. The CDR3 DNA follows: TGTGCCAGCAGCGGGACACACCAAGAGACCCAGTACTTC.

This chain links TRBV9 with TRBJ2-1, with 11 nucleotides matching TRBD2. Trimming at V came to 0 bases and at J to 4 bases, leaving 3 bases not matched to a gene. CDR3 length: 16 residues. Germline V CDR1 and CDR2: SGDLS, YYNGEE. The CDR3 region is CASSVGGTSGYNEQFF. CDR3 coding DNA: TGTGCCAGCAGCGTAGGAGGGACTAGCGGTTACAATGAGCAGTTCTTC.

This sequence joins TRBV5-1 and TRBJ1-6; D gene uncertain. This CDR3 region has 15 residues. CDR1 is SGHRS, CDR2 YFSETQ, per germline. V lost 1 base and J 8 bases, leaving 13 bases between the germline ends. The CDR3 is CASSLLRSTDSPLHF. CDR3 nucleotide sequence: TGCGCCAGCAGCTTGCTTCGGAGTACGGATTCACCCCTCCACTTT.

This chain uses TRBV27 with TRBJ2-1, with D hard to call. Per germline, CDR1 MNHEY and CDR2 SMNVEV (reference sequence). CDR3 size: 14 residues. Trimming took off 3 bases at V and 6 bases at J, with 12 bases between the two ends. As DNA, the CDR3 is TGTGCCAGCAGTTTTAAGTCGGAGATCAATGAGCAGTTCTTC. Translating gives CASSFKSEINEQFF.

The V gene is TRBV13, the J gene TRBJ2-5; D might be TRBD1 (6 bases). The germline V and J ends were trimmed by 5 bases and 2 bases, with 18 bases remaining between them. Germline assignment: CDR1 PRHDT and CDR2 FYEKMQ (reference sequence). The CDR3 loop spans 16 amino acids. CDR3 residues: CASSMATLGQQETQYF. The CDR3 DNA reads as TGTGCCAGCAGCATGGCAACCTTAGGACAGCAAGAGACCCAGTACTTC.

The chain combines TRBV9 with TRBJ2-3; TRBD1 matches 9 bases. J lost 3 bases, V lost 0 bases, and 5 bases had no gene match. The CDR3 is 16 residues long. In germline, CDR1 is SGDLS, CDR2 YYNGEE. CDR3 bases: TGTGCCAGCAGCGTAGCTGGGACAGGGACAACAGATACGCAGTATTTT. This translates into CASSVAGTGTTDTQYF. Together with reference TRBV9 and TRBJ2-3, the CDR3 gives the full variable domain: DSGVTQTPKHLITATGQRVTLRCSPRSGDLSVYWYQQSLDQGLQFLIQYYNGEERAKGNILERFSAQQFPDLHSELNLSSLELGDSALYFCASSVAGTGTTDTQYFGPGTRLTVL.

Comment on this clone: Other nucleotide sequences in the sample specify the same CDR3. The rearrangement joins TRBV7-9 to TRBJ1-2; D not resolved. The germline V and J ends were trimmed by 4 bases and 3 bases, with 24 bases remaining between them. Germline V gene data show CDR1 as SEHNR and CDR2 as FQNEAQ (reference sequence). This CDR3 region has 18 residues. CDR3 amino acids: CASSSTLSDRVWDYGYTF. The CDR3, as DNA: TGTGCCAGCAGCTCGACCCTGTCGGATAGGGTTTGGGACTATGGCTACACCTTC.

This sequence joins TRBV6-6 and TRBJ2-7; 7 bases fit TRBD2. J gave up 2 bases and V 0 bases, and 4 bases lay outside the gene matches. The CDR3 length is 15 residues. Germline CDR1 and CDR2: MNHNY and SVGAGI (reference sequence). Written as DNA, the CDR3 is TGTGCCAGCAGTTACTCGGGCGGGGGTACCTACGAGCAGTACTTC. Residues: CASSYSGGGTYEQYF.